A selection of T cell receptor beta chains follows, all from one sample in a study of cytomegalovirus exposure and HLA in healthy donors. Using immunoSEQ multiplex PCR, the repertoire was profiled, and TCRdb retains in-frame clones only, with some absent. The repertoire includes about 56,000 clones, about 79% of them detected once, and around 1.7% sits in the top ten. Sequences were obtained from PBMCs. The receptor source for this set is a middle-aged man in good health and CMV-seronegative. CDR3s include the opening cysteine and the closing phenylalanine or tryptophan. Each record gives: D gene, clone size, V gene, J gene, CDR3 DNA, CDR3 protein. The D gene is left open where the match is weak. Rows give clone size only sometimes, using once, few, many, or a class for an expanded clone.

>TRBD2|-|TRBV7-2|TRBJ2-3
TGTGCCAGCAGCTTACTAGCGGGGAGCACAGATACGCAGTATTTT
CASSLLAGSTDTQYF
>-|-|TRBV11-2|TRBJ2-7
TGTGCCAGCAGCTTAGATATCGGGTCCGAGCAGTACTTC
CASSLDIGSEQYF
>-|-|TRBV7-8|TRBJ1-2
TGTGCCAGCAGCCGAGGGACCACCGGACTATGGGGCTACACCTTC
CASSRGTTGLWGYTF
>-|-|TRBV7-8|TRBJ2-2
TGTGCCAGCGGAATAATGGAATCAGGCATCGGGGGAGAGCTGTTTTTT
CASGIMESGIGGELFF
>TRBD1|-|TRBV4-3|TRBJ2-7
TGCGCCAGCAGCCAACAATCCGGGACAGGGGTGCACGAGCAGTACTTC
CASSQQSGTGVHEQYF
>-|-|TRBV5-1|TRBJ2-3
TGCGCCAGCAGCCGACTAGGAGATACGCAGTATTTT
CASSRLGDTQYF
>TRBD1|few|TRBV6-5|TRBJ1-5
TGTGCCAGCAGTCCAGGGGGCGGCGGCAATCAGCCCCAGCATTTT
CASSPGGGGNQPQHF
>-|-|TRBV9|TRBJ2-6
TGTGCCAGCAGCGCTCAGACAGGTTCAAGCTCTGGGGCCAACGTCCTGACTTTC
CASSAQTGSSSGANVLTF
>TRBD2|-|TRBV19|TRBJ2-3
TGTGCCAGTAGTTTAGACACTAGCGGGGGGGCAGGGTCGCTGGATACGCAGTATTTT
CASSLDTSGGAGSLDTQYF
>-|-|TRBV5-6|TRBJ2-3
TGTGCCAGCAGCTTCGGGGTTAGCACAGATACGCAGTATTTT
CASSFGVSTDTQYF
>-|-|TRBV29-1|TRBJ2-7
TGCAGCGTTGTGCTCCAGGGTTCCAACGAGCAGTACTTC
CSVVLQGSNEQYF
>TRBD1|-|TRBV7-9|TRBJ1-1
TGTGCCAGCAGCTTAGACCGGACAGGGCCGGGGACTGAAGCTTTCTTT
CASSLDRTGPGTEAFF
>-|-|TRBV27|TRBJ2-5
TGTGCCAGCAGCCGGAGGGGGGGGAAGGTTATTGGAGAGACCCAGTACTTC
CASSRRGGKVIGETQYF
>-|-|TRBV4-3|TRBJ2-1
TGCGCCAGCAGCCAAGGAGGAACTCACAATGAGCAGTTCTTC
CASSQGGTHNEQFF
>TRBD1|-|TRBV30|TRBJ1-2
TGTGCCTGGAGTGTTAAGGGGGCAACGAACTATGGCTACACCTTC
CAWSVKGATNYGYTF
>-|-|TRBV10-3|TRBJ1-1
TGTGCCATCACCGAAGGACGGGAAGAAGCTTTCTTT
CAITEGREEAFF
>-|-|TRBV30|TRBJ1-1
TGTGCCTGGACCCGGGAGGGACCCCCTTCGGGAACTGAAGCTTTCTTT
CAWTREGPPSGTEAFF
>TRBD2|-|TRBV19|TRBJ2-1
TGTGCCAGTAGTCTCCCGGGGGGCTCCTACAATGAGCAGTTCTTC
CASSLPGGSYNEQFF
>TRBD1|-|TRBV7-8|TRBJ1-3
TGTGCCAGCAGCGTTGACAGGGGAGGAAACACCATATATTTT
CASSVDRGGNTIYF
>-|-|TRBV6-1|TRBJ1-2
TGTGCCAGCAGTGAACCCTACCGAGTGGTGGGCTACACCTTC
CASSEPYRVVGYTF
>-|few|TRBV6-5|TRBJ1-1
TGTGCCAGCAGTTATCCAGGTCCAGGCACTGAAGCTTTCTTT
CASSYPGPGTEAFF
>-|few|TRBV4-3|TRBJ1-1
TGCGCCAGCAGCCAACCGCTATGGAACACTGAAGCTTTCTTT
CASSQPLWNTEAFF
>-|-|TRBV7-8|TRBJ1-6
TGTGCCAGCAGCTTAGAATTTGAGTTTAGACAGCTACTCCACTTT
CASSLEFEFRQLLHF
>TRBD1|-|TRBV5-4|TRBJ1-6
TGTGCCAGCAGCTTATCCCGGGACAGGGATAATTCACCCCTCCACTTT
CASSLSRDRDNSPLHF
>TRBD2|-|TRBV7-9|TRBJ2-5
TGTGCCAGCAGCCCACGAAAGACTAGCGGGGGGGCCGGAGAGACCCAGTACTTC
CASSPRKTSGGAGETQYF